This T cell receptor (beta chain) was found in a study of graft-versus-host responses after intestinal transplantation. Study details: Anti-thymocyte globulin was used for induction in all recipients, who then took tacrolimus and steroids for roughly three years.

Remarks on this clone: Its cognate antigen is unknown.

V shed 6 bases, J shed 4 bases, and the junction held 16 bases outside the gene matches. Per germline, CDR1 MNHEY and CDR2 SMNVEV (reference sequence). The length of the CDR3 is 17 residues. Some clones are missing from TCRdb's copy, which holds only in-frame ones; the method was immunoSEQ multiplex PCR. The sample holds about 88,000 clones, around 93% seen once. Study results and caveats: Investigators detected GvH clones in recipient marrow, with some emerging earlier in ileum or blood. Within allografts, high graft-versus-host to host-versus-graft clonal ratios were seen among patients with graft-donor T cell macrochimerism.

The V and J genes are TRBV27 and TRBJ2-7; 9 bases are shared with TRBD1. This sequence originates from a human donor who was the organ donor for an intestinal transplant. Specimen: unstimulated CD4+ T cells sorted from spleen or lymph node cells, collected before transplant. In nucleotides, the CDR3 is TGTGCCAGCAGACCGGGACAGGGCTTTTCTGGGCGATACGAGCAGTACTTC. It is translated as CASRPGQGFSGRYEQYF.